The 29 T cell receptor beta chains presented below share a single source sample, sequenced in a study of Ad26.COV2.S vaccination and SARS-CoV-2 variants. The repertoire was sequenced with immunoSEQ multiplex PCR; TCRdb's copy has only in-frame clones and lacks some. The sample includes about 460,000 clones, 89% seen only once; the top ten take 1.7%. Sample treatment: about 20 received Ad26.COV2.S at low or high dose, single or two shots; several received placebo; per-sample allocation not given. Specimens were obtained on day 63 following the first vaccine or placebo injection. This specimen consisted of peripheral blood, obtained in a trial of Ad26.COV2.S vaccine versus placebo. All receptors derive from a person aged 18-65 years who received the Ad26.COV2.S COVID-19 vaccine or a placebo.

Only one count was recorded for this clone. The chain combines TRBV10-3 with TRBJ2-7, with D perhaps TRBD2 (7 bases). The CDR3 has 11 residues. Per germline, CDR1 ENHRY and CDR2 SYGVKD. V was clipped by 10 bases and J by 7 bases, with 14 bases between them. The CDR3 reads CATRGGVEQYF. The CDR3 nucleotides read TGTGCCACCCGAGGGGGGGTGGAGCAGTACTTC.

The chain couples TRBV25-1 to TRBJ2-1; D is uncertain. Deletions cut 8 bases from V and 0 bases from J, with 23 bases between. The CDR3 is made up of 18 amino acids. The germline V gene encodes CDR1 MGHDK and CDR2 SYGVNS. As DNA, the CDR3 is TGTGCCAGCTTTTTTTTGCAGGCCGGAAAGAGCTCCTACAATGAGCAGTTCTTC. It translates to CASFFLQAGKSSYNEQFF.

V is TRBV18 and J is TRBJ2-1; 8 nucleotides match TRBD2. Trimming took 3 bases from V and 7 from J; bases not matched to a gene: 11. CDR3 length: 16 residues. Germline CDR1 KGHSH, CDR2 LQKENI. Here the CDR3 reads CASSPGSPGGHNEQFF. CDR3 DNA: TGTGCCAGCTCACCGGGCTCCCCGGGAGGGCATAATGAGCAGTTCTTC.

In this sample, this clone turned up once. The genes are TRBV27 and TRBJ2-7; no clear D gene. The V end was cut by 4 bases, the J end by 2 bases, with 18 bases between. Germline-derived CDR1 and CDR2 are MNHEY and SMNVEV (reference sequence). The CDR3 is 16 residues long. CDR3 sequence reads: CASSSNLLGSTYEQYF. DNA of the CDR3: TGTGCCAGCAGTTCCAACCTACTGGGATCAACCTACGAGCAGTACTTC.

In its sample, this clone was seen once. The CDR3 DNA reads TGCAGTGCTAGTGGGGGCAGTTATGGCTACACCTTC. This encodes CSASGGSYGYTF. This sequence joins TRBV20-1 and TRBJ1-2; a possible D gene is TRBD1 (6 bases). The CDR3 consists of 12 residues. Trimming took 3 bases from V and 5 from J, leaving 10 bases between them. Germline V gene data show CDR1 as DFQATT and CDR2 as SNEGSKA (reference sequence).

This clone has a single count. This chain uses TRBV23-1 with TRBJ1-2; 9 nucleotides align to TRBD1. TRBV23-1 is recorded as an ORF, its role being uncertain. Trimming at V came to 10 bases and at J to 6 bases, leaving 6 bases not matched to a gene. The CDR3 has 12 residues. The CDR3, as DNA: TGCGCCACCACCTACAGGGGGCATGGCTACACCTTC. Translated: CATTYRGHGYTF.

To note about this clone: Mismatch with germline at one junction end may stem from a read error. The chain has TRBV5-8 and TRBJ2-7; D not resolved. Germline CDR1 reads SGHTS; CDR2 reads YDEGEE. The CDR3 is 11 residues long. The CDR3 loop is CASSLVGTPGF. The CDR3 nucleotides read TGTGCCAGCAGCTTGGTTGGTACTCCGGGCTTC.

In this sample, this clone turned up a few times. The chain joins TRBV30 to TRBJ2-7; D is undetermined. Germline V CDR1 and CDR2: GTSNPN, SVGIG (reference sequence). The CDR3 contains 14 residues. Deletions cut 7 bases from V and 0 bases from J, with 16 bases between. The CDR3 loop is CASKRIEYSYEQYF. In nucleotides, the CDR3 is TGTGCCTCTAAACGGATAGAATACTCCTACGAGCAGTACTTC.

This chain connects TRBV6-5 to TRBJ2-3; no clear D. The germline V gene has CDR1 MNHEY and CDR2 SVGAGI. CDR3 length: 13 residues. The V end lost 7 bases, the J end lost 6 bases, and 14 bases lay between the germline ends. The CDR3 nucleotides are TGTGCCAGCACCGAACCCCGCCGGGATACGCAGTATTTT. Protein: CASTEPRRDTQYF.

The rearrangement uses TRBV19 and TRBJ2-1; no clear D. The CDR3 totals 14 residues. From germline, CDR1 is LNHDA and CDR2 SQIVND (reference sequence). V was pared by 6 bases and J by 1 base, with 10 bases between. The CDR3 protein is CASSVSSSYNEQFF. The CDR3 coding sequence is TGTGCCAGTAGCGTTAGTAGTTCCTACAATGAGCAGTTCTTC.

This clone appeared a single time. The gene calls are TRBV4-3 and TRBJ2-1; the D gene is possibly TRBD2 (6 bases). The CDR3 is 16 amino acids. The V gene's germline CDR1 is LGHNA and CDR2 YSLEER. Trimming removed 1 base from V and 1 base from J, with 11 bases in between. CDR3 in amino acids: CASSQGGVRSYNEQFF. The CDR3, as DNA: TGCGCCAGCAGCCAAGGGGGGGTTCGATCCTACAATGAGCAGTTCTTC.

The chain employs TRBV15 and TRBJ2-5; TRBD1 or TRBD2 may be the D gene (6 bases each). Germline V CDR1 and CDR2: LNHNV, YYDKDF (reference sequence). The CDR3 is 16 residues long. Trimming shortened V by 0 bases and J by 5 bases, and 16 bases separated the two germline ends. The CDR3 bases are TGTGCCACCAGCAGAGATGGCACGGGGGCGGAGGAGACCCAGTACTTC. This encodes CATSRDGTGAEETQYF.

The V call is TRBV10-3, the J call TRBJ1-1; tentative D call: TRBD1 (6 bases). Germline assignment: CDR1 ENHRY and CDR2 SYGVKD. This CDR3 region has 16 residues. The V end was cut by 2 bases, the J end by 0 bases, with 13 bases between. Written as DNA, the CDR3 is TGTGCCATCAGTGAGGACAGCAGGGGAATGAACACTGAAGCTTTCTTT. The encoded protein is CAISEDSRGMNTEAFF.

V is TRBV11-3 and J is TRBJ2-7, with D perhaps matching TRBD2 (6 bases). The germline gives CDR1 SGHNT, CDR2 YENEEA. The CDR3 runs 15 residues. V lost 1 base, J lost 4 bases, and 14 bases lay in between. CDR3 sequence (DNA): TGTGCCAGCAGCTTAGCCCGGGGGACGGGGTACGAGCAGTACTTC. As protein: CASSLARGTGYEQYF.

This chain joins TRBV6-5 and TRBJ1-3; the D is unclear. The germline V and J ends were trimmed by 6 bases and 4 bases, with 10 bases remaining between them. The CDR3 covers 13 residues. Germline CDR1 is MNHEY and CDR2 is SVGAGI. The CDR3 spells CASRVGFGNTIYF. CDR3 DNA: TGTGCCAGCAGGGTAGGGTTCGGAAACACCATATATTTT.

The genes are TRBV7-3 and TRBJ2-1; 9 nucleotides agree with TRBD2. This CDR3 is built from 15 residues. With V trimmed by 4 bases and J by 6 bases, 7 bases remained unmatched. Germline assignment: CDR1 SGHTA and CDR2 FQGTGA. The chain's CDR3 is CASSYLAGGSNEQFF. The CDR3, as DNA: TGTGCCAGCAGCTATCTGGCGGGAGGGTCCAATGAGCAGTTCTTC.

The chain couples TRBV6-5 to TRBJ1-2; 7 bases are shared with TRBD1. Trimming took 2 bases from V and 10 from J; bases not matched to a gene: 10. Germline CDR1 is MNHEY and CDR2 is SVGAGI. This CDR3 is built from 14 residues. The CDR3 DNA follows: TGTGCCAGCAGTTACGACAGGGCGAGTATTGACTACACCTTC. Amino acid sequence: CASSYDRASIDYTF.

This chain connects TRBV12-3 or TRBV12-4 to TRBJ1-1; D gene ambiguous. V dropped 3 bases and J dropped 5 bases, with 10 bases sitting between them. The CDR3 length is 13 residues. CDR3 sequence reads: CASSLGHGTEAFF. CDR3 bases: TGTGCCAGCAGTTTGGGCCATGGGACTGAAGCTTTCTTT.

The rearrangement joins TRBV19 to TRBJ1-5; no clear D. The length of the CDR3 is 15 residues. Germline V gene lookup returns CDR1 LNHDA and CDR2 SQIVND (reference sequence). V was pared by 2 bases and J by 5 bases, with 13 bases between. The CDR3: CASSIPRGEYQPQHF. CDR3 nucleotides: TGTGCCAGTAGTATACCCCGCGGGGAATATCAGCCCCAGCATTTT.

This clone has just one count. The rearrangement links TRBV27 to TRBJ1-2; 7 positions agree with TRBD1. This CDR3 region has 14 residues. CDR1 is MNHEY, CDR2 SMNVEV, per germline (reference sequence). The V segment lost 6 bases and the J segment 6 bases; nucleotides outside the gene matches: 10. This chain's CDR3 is CASRNSDRTHGYTF. The CDR3 coding sequence is TGTGCCAGCAGGAACTCGGACAGGACCCATGGCTACACCTTC.

The chain combines TRBV29-1 with TRBJ2-5, with 8 bases that match TRBD1. J lost 5 bases, V lost 7 bases, and 6 bases had no gene match. The CDR3 length is 12 residues. In germline, CDR1 is SQVTM, CDR2 ANQGSEA. The CDR3 sequence: CSARGLGETQYF. DNA of the CDR3: TGCAGCGCCAGGGGGCTCGGGGAGACCCAGTACTTC.

The chain links TRBV28 to TRBJ1-3; D unclear. Germline lookup yields CDR1 MDHEN and CDR2 SYDVKM. V lost 3 bases, J lost 4 bases, and 4 bases lay in between. CDR3 size: 12 residues. This chain's CDR3 is CASSFGGNTIYF. CDR3 coding DNA: TGTGCCAGCAGTTTTGGGGGAAACACCATATATTTT. Full variable domain (outside the CDR3, taken from reference TRBV28 and TRBJ1-3): DVKVTQSSRYLVKRTGEKVFLECVQDMDHENMFWYRQDPGLGLRLIYFSYDVKMKEKGDIPEGYSVSREKKERFSLILESASTNQTSMYLCASSFGGNTIYFGEGSWLTVV.

The rearrangement links TRBV25-1 to TRBJ2-6; D not resolved. The length of the CDR3 is 14 residues. Germline V gene data show CDR1 as MGHDK and CDR2 as SYGVNS. Between the trimmed V and J ends, which lost 2 bases and 1 base, there was a span of 3 bases. For the CDR3, the DNA is TGTGCCAGCAGTGAAGTGTCTGGGGCCAACGTCCTGACTTTC. Translation: CASSEVSGANVLTF.

The rearrangement uses TRBV2 and TRBJ1-5; D is undetermined. Germline V lookup: CDR1 SNHLY, CDR2 FYNNEI. Trimming removed 7 bases at V and 0 bases at J, with 19 bases between. The CDR3 consists of 17 residues. CDR3 in DNA: TGTGCCAGCACCCCTTGGGAAGGAGGCTATAGCAATCAGCCCCAGCATTTT. Translated: CASTPWEGGYSNQPQHF. Using reference TRBV2 and TRBJ1-5 for the parts outside the CDR3, the full variable domain is EPEVTQTPSHQVTQMGQEVILRCVPISNHLYFYWYRQILGQKVEFLVSFYNNEISEKSEIFDDQFSVERPDGSNFTLKIRSTKLEDSAMYFCASTPWEGGYSNQPQHFGDGTRLSIL.

V is TRBV28 and J is TRBJ2-7; D perhaps matches TRBD1 (6 bases). The V gene lost 7 bases and the J gene lost 2 bases, with 9 bases spanning the gap. Germline V gene sequence: CDR1 MDHEN, CDR2 SYDVKM. The CDR3 totals 12 residues. CDR3: CASKSGAYEQYF. CDR3 in DNA: TGTGCCAGCAAATCAGGGGCCTACGAGCAGTACTTC.

This clone showed up just a few times. The V and J genes are TRBV14 and TRBJ2-3; 7 bases map to TRBD1. Germline V lookup: CDR1 SGHDN, CDR2 FVKESK. The CDR3 has 16 amino acids. Trimming removed 1 base from V and 4 bases from J; junction bases left unmatched: 8. CDR3 nucleotides: TGTGCCAGCAGCCAAGTTCTAGGGGGCGGCGCAGATACGCAGTATTTT. It specifies CASSQVLGGGADTQYF.

The rearrangement uses TRBV4-3 and TRBJ2-2, with D uncertain. Deletions cut 0 bases from V and 3 bases from J, with 11 bases between. This CDR3 is built from 16 residues. CDR1 LGHNA and CDR2 YSLEER come from the germline V gene. The CDR3 reads CASSQDVKGYTGELFF. The CDR3 DNA is TGCGCCAGCAGCCAAGATGTGAAAGGATACACCGGGGAGCTGTTTTTT.

This rearrangement joins TRBV7-9 to TRBJ2-1; D is undetermined. CDR3 length equals 13 residues. V was pared by 3 bases and J by 9 bases, with 12 bases between. Germline values: CDR1 SEHNR, CDR2 FQNEAQ (reference sequence). The CDR3 region has the DNA TGTGCCAGCAGCTTTTCTTCTGAGGTTGAGCAGTTCTTC. It encodes CASSFSSEVEQFF.

Remarks on this clone: This may be a read error: a much more frequent sequence differs by one nucleotide. The chain is built from TRBV10-3 and TRBJ2-3, with D uncertain. CDR1 and CDR2 (germline): ENHRY, SYGVKD. Trimming removed 2 bases from V and 5 bases from J, with 2 bases in between. The CDR3 length is 11 residues. CDR3 in DNA: TGTGCCATCAGTGAGGGAGATACGCAGTATTTT. This codes for CAISEGDTQYF.